Reported below is one TCR beta chain. Its antigen is undetermined. There were TCR beta CDR3 regions amplified from RNA transcripts. A first-round RT-PCR of the TCR CDR3 used the HTBI primer set. TCRdb passed the multiplex PCR reads through MiXCR, listing each CDR3 protein once. Of about 360,000 distinct CDR3 sequences in the sample, less than 15% were seen once. The data are from a study of T cells in Graves' hyperthyroidism and ophthalmopathy. Study-wide results and caveats: The blood repertoire included most of the expanded thyroid clonotypes above 0.001.

Germline CDR1 SEHNR, CDR2 FQNEAQ (reference sequence). V lost 10 bases and J lost 5; bases outside the gene matches: 10. This CDR3 is built from 14 residues. With a duration under 2 months, the hyperthyroidism was newly diagnosed in patients aged 18 to 65. Diagnoses were made from clinical symptoms, serum measures (thyroxine and TRAb), thyroid ultrasound and orbital computed tomography. Sample collection date corresponds to first hyperthyroidism diagnosis, prior to any ophthalmopathy symptoms. The genes are TRBV7-9 and TRBJ2-5; 10 nucleotides agree with TRBD2. Sequencing was done on a sample of blood. This receptor was identified in a man aged 30 to 45 with Graves' hyperthyroidism that later progressed to Graves' ophthalmopathy. DNA of the CDR3: TGTGCCAACAGTCGAAGCGGGGGGGAGGAGACCCAGTACTTC. Its protein is CANSRSGGEETQYF.